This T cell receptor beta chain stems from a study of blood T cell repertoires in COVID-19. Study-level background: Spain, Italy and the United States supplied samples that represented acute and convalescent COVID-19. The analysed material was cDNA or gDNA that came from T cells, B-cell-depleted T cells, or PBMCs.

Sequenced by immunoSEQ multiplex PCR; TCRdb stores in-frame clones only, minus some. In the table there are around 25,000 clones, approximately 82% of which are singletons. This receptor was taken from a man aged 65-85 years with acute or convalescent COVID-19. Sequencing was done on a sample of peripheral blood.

CDR3 DNA sequence: TGTGCCAGCAGTTACGGGACAAATCTTAACTATGGCTACACCTTC. Translation gives CASSYGTNLNYGYTF. The chain has TRBV6-2 or TRBV6-3 and TRBJ1-2; D might be TRBD1 (6 bases). Germline V gene data show CDR1 as MNHEY and CDR2 as SVGEGT. The ends were cut back, 2 bases at V and 1 base at J, with 11 bases in the middle. This CDR3 is built from 15 residues.